This is a list of T cell receptor beta chains from one sample in a study of blood T cell repertoires in COVID-19. Libraries were prepared by immunoSEQ multiplex PCR; TCRdb keeps only in-frame clonotypes and omits some of them. Among 200,000 to 300,000 clones listed, about 79% were seen once. The sequencing sample was made of peripheral blood. The receptors here all came from a woman of 80 years or more with acute or convalescent COVID-19. Each CDR3 is given with its conserved first and last residue. The order of the fields is D gene, CDR3 length, V gene, clone size, J gene, CDR3 DNA, CDR3 protein. The D gene is left open where the match is weak. Part of the rows lack a size; the others show once, few, many or a class for expanded clones.

d_call: TRBD2
cdr3_length: 18
v_call: TRBV7-9
clone_size: few
j_call: TRBJ2-3
cdr3_nt: TGTGCCAGCAGCCCAATGGGACTAGCGGGGGGGCCGGGAGATACGCAGTATTTT
cdr3_aa: CASSPMGLAGGPGDTQYF

d_call: TRBD1
cdr3_length: 15
v_call: TRBV5-4
clone_size: .
j_call: TRBJ2-2
cdr3_nt: TGTGCCAGCAGATATCAGGGGGTAATAACCGGGGAGCTGTTTTTT
cdr3_aa: CASRYQGVITGELFF

d_call: .
cdr3_length: 15
v_call: TRBV10-2
clone_size: .
j_call: TRBJ2-2
cdr3_nt: TGCGCCACCTCCACGGGCAGGGGGAACACCGGGGAGCTGTTTTTT
cdr3_aa: CATSTGRGNTGELFF

d_call: TRBD1
cdr3_length: 16
v_call: TRBV23-1
clone_size: .
j_call: TRBJ2-1
cdr3_nt: TGCGCCAGCAGTCGCCCTGACAGGGAGAGGCTCAATGAGCAGTTCTTC
cdr3_aa: CASSRPDRERLNEQFF

d_call: TRBD1
cdr3_length: 16
v_call: TRBV5-5
clone_size: .
j_call: TRBJ1-2
cdr3_nt: TGTGCCAGCAGCTCCGGGACAGGGGGTATTGAAGGTGGCTACACCTTC
cdr3_aa: CASSSGTGGIEGGYTF

d_call: TRBD1
cdr3_length: 13
v_call: TRBV5-5
clone_size: .
j_call: TRBJ1-2
cdr3_nt: TGTGCCAGCAGCAGGGACAGCAGCTATGGCTACACCTTC
cdr3_aa: CASSRDSSYGYTF

d_call: TRBD1
cdr3_length: 14
v_call: TRBV20-1
clone_size: .
j_call: TRBJ2-3
cdr3_nt: TGCAGTGCTAGTACAGGGGGCGTGGGAGATACGCAGTATTTT
cdr3_aa: CSASTGGVGDTQYF

d_call: TRBD1
cdr3_length: 16
v_call: TRBV6-6
clone_size: .
j_call: TRBJ2-2
cdr3_nt: TGTGCCAGCAGTCCCTTTAGACAGGGCGGTACCGGGGAGCTGTTTTTT
cdr3_aa: CASSPFRQGGTGELFF

d_call: TRBD2
cdr3_length: 15
v_call: TRBV18
clone_size: .
j_call: TRBJ2-7
cdr3_nt: TGTGCCAGCTCACCCTCCGCGGGAGGGTCCTACGAGCAGTACTTC
cdr3_aa: CASSPSAGGSYEQYF

d_call: .
cdr3_length: 16
v_call: TRBV19
clone_size: .
j_call: TRBJ1-5
cdr3_nt: TGTGCCAGTAGTATAAAGAGGGGGTATAGCAATCAGCCCCAGCATTTT
cdr3_aa: CASSIKRGYSNQPQHF

d_call: TRBD1
cdr3_length: 13
v_call: TRBV6-5
clone_size: .
j_call: TRBJ2-5
cdr3_nt: TGTGCCAGCAGCATCACAGGGGTAGAGACCCAGTACTTC
cdr3_aa: CASSITGVETQYF

d_call: TRBD1
cdr3_length: 16
v_call: TRBV6-2/TRBV6-3
clone_size: .
j_call: TRBJ1-2
cdr3_nt: TGTGCCAGCAGTCCGCGCCCTGGACAGGCTAACTATGGCTACACCTTC
cdr3_aa: CASSPRPGQANYGYTF